This TCR beta chain comes out of a study of T cells in Graves' hyperthyroidism and ophthalmopathy. The study, taken as a whole, reports: Peripheral blood also featured most of the thyroid clonotypes expanded above 0.001.

Germline loops: CDR1 LGHNA, CDR2 YNFKEQ. CDR3 length equals 16 residues. Trimming cost V 4 bases and J 7 bases; bases outside gene matches: 9. This clonotype was observed a few times. What it binds is not known. Active moderate-to-severe ophthalmopathy, Clinical Activity Score at least 3, NOSPECS at least 4, under 3 months' duration. The PBMCs studied were ones that came from about 10 ml fresh peripheral blood. Researchers took RNA transcripts and amplified the TCR beta CDR3 regions from them. During a first-round RT-PCR of the TCR CDR3, the HTBI primer set was used. TCRdb reprocessed the multiplex PCR reads with MiXCR, giving one entry per CDR3 protein. The repertoire holds under 350,000 distinct CDR3 sequences, with over 15% as singletons.

This rearrangement joins TRBV4-2 to TRBJ2-1, with TRBD2 identical over 11 bases. This receptor was identified in a woman in her fifties or sixties with Graves' ophthalmopathy. Sequenced input: blood. For the CDR3, the DNA is TGTGCCAGCAGCCCCTCCGTAGCGGGGGGGCTGAATGAGCAGTTCTTC. Its translation is CASSPSVAGGLNEQFF.